These 28 T cell receptor beta chains originate from one sample sequenced in a study of CXCR3-negative and CXCR3-positive naive CD8 T cells. The libraries of TRB cDNA were prepared using 5' RACE with UMI labels. After re-calling the 5' RACE reads, TCRdb lists one entry per CDR3 protein, DNA absent. Its listing shows around 34,000 distinct CDR3 sequences. Sequenced: memory CD8+ T cells from blood. Receptors were obtained from a human donor in good health. Some clones in this sample may be carry-over from other donors' samples.

J is TRBJ2-1 and V is TRBV5-1; TCRdb selects TRBD2, and the lack of DNA leaves this call unchecked. Germline V gene lookup returns CDR1 SGHRS and CDR2 YFSETQ. The CDR3 runs to 14 residues. CDR3 region: CASSLGASGGEQFF.

This sequence joins TRBV5-1 and TRBJ2-1; the D call of TRBD1 rests on TCRdb alone, since no DNA is present to check it. Looked up from germline, CDR1 is SGHRS and CDR2 is YFSETQ. This CDR3 region has 16 residues. CDR3 in amino acids: CASSPPGGGRHNEQFF.

The V call is TRBV29-1, the J call TRBJ2-1. CDR1 is SQVTM and CDR2 is ANQGSEA in the germline V gene. The CDR3 runs 13 residues. This CDR3 is CSVGTGATNEQFF.

This chain connects TRBV28 to TRBJ2-7; without DNA, the TCRdb call of TRBD2 cannot be checked. CDR3 size: 12 residues. The germline V gene encodes CDR1 MDHEN and CDR2 SYDVKM. CDR3 sequence reads: CASSLGEYEQYF.

The chain recombines TRBV7-9 with TRBJ2-7; absent DNA, TCRdb's TRBD1 call cannot be checked. CDR1 and CDR2 (germline): SEHNR, FQNEAQ (reference sequence). CDR3 length equals 13 residues. Here the CDR3 reads CASSFGGLDEQYF.

The V call is TRBV27, the J call TRBJ2-3; TCRdb designates TRBD2, a call that cannot be tested without DNA. Germline loops: CDR1 MNHEY, CDR2 SMNVEV (reference sequence). This CDR3 has 15 residues. Here the CDR3 reads CASSLWRGAGDTQYF.

The chain employs TRBV12-3 or TRBV12-4 and TRBJ2-7; TCRdb reports TRBD1, a call that lacks DNA to check it against. The length of the CDR3 is 12 residues. The CDR3 sequence: CASSADGQTRYF.

The J gene is TRBJ2-3, the V gene TRBV27; with no DNA, the TCRdb D assignment of TRBD1 cannot be verified. The CDR3 length is 16 residues. Germline CDR1 MNHEY, CDR2 SMNVEV (reference sequence). CDR3 residues: CASSPGTGGWTDTQYF.

The rearrangement uses TRBV29-1 and TRBJ1-6. Germline assignment: CDR1 SQVTM and CDR2 ANQGSEA. The CDR3 covers 13 residues. The CDR3 region is CSVEGESGSPLHF.

This sequence joins TRBV7-9 and TRBJ2-2. The length of the CDR3 is 13 residues. Germline-derived CDR1 and CDR2 are SEHNR and FQNEAQ (reference sequence). The CDR3: CASSATNTGELFF.

The genes are TRBV5-6 and TRBJ2-1. The CDR3 runs 12 residues. Germline CDR1 is SGHDT and CDR2 is YYEEEE. The CDR3 reads CASSLIGIEQFF.

This sequence joins TRBV28 and TRBJ1-4; no DNA is available, so the TRBD1 call from TCRdb remains unchecked. This CDR3 has 14 residues. Germline V gives CDR1 MDHEN, CDR2 SYDVKM. The CDR3 loop is CASSSDSRNEKLFF.

The V gene is TRBV5-1, the J gene TRBJ2-7; TCRdb's D call, TRBD1, is unchecked because there is no DNA. In germline, CDR1 is SGHRS, CDR2 YFSETQ. The CDR3 totals 13 residues. CDR3: CASSAWTGNEQYF.

This chain uses TRBV12-3 or TRBV12-4 with TRBJ2-7; checking the TCRdb D call of TRBD2 is not possible without DNA. This CDR3 spans 13 amino acids. The CDR3 loop is CASSFWAPNEQYF.

The CDR3 loop reads CASSLSVLNEQFF. This chain joins TRBV27 and TRBJ2-1. The CDR3 totals 13 residues. Looked up from germline, CDR1 is MNHEY and CDR2 is SMNVEV (reference sequence).

The rearrangement uses TRBV11-2 and TRBJ2-3; TCRdb returns TRBD2, unconfirmable since there is no DNA. Germline loops: CDR1 SGHAT, CDR2 FQNNGV. CDR3 length equals 19 residues. The chain's CDR3 is CASSSRDYAKMANTDTQYF.

The CDR3 loop reads CASSWSGGGTEAFF. This sequence joins TRBV5-1 and TRBJ1-1. In germline, CDR1 is SGHRS, CDR2 YFSETQ. The CDR3 covers 14 residues.

The chain uses TRBV6-6 and TRBJ2-7. Germline V gene data show CDR1 as MNHNY and CDR2 as SVGAGI (reference sequence). The CDR3 length is 16 residues. The CDR3 sequence: CASSPSYAGGAYEQYF.

The chain links TRBV20-1 to TRBJ2-4; TCRdb's D gene call, TRBD2, goes unchecked for lack of DNA. The germline CDR1 and CDR2 sequences are DFQATT and SNEGSKA (reference sequence). This CDR3 is 13 amino acids long. The CDR3 loop is CSAPLEAKNIQYF.

J is TRBJ2-5 and V is TRBV30; TCRdb designates TRBD1, a call that cannot be tested without DNA. CDR1 is GTSNPN, CDR2 SVGIG, per germline (reference sequence). The CDR3 contains 14 residues. This CDR3 is CAWTRAGGSETQYF.

The chain combines TRBV12-3 or TRBV12-4 with TRBJ1-3. The length of the CDR3 is 14 residues. The CDR3 is CASTEDSSGNTIYF.

The chain carries TRBV29-1 and TRBJ2-2. Germline CDR1 reads SQVTM; CDR2 reads ANQGSEA. The CDR3 extends over 12 amino acids. CDR3 residues: CSVEDSTGELFF.

The J gene is TRBJ2-1, the V gene TRBV20-1; TCRdb reports TRBD2, a call that lacks DNA to check it against. The CDR3 runs 14 residues. Germline CDR1 DFQATT, CDR2 SNEGSKA (reference sequence). CDR3 amino acids: CSASRGDENNEQFF.

The rearrangement uses TRBV19 and TRBJ1-1; the TCRdb D gene call, TRBD1, has no DNA to confirm it. The germline V gene has CDR1 LNHDA and CDR2 SQIVND (reference sequence). The CDR3 contains 14 residues. CDR3 sequence: CASSLGTGDTEAFF.

Here the CDR3 reads CASSLYLEGGEQFF. This sequence joins TRBV27 and TRBJ2-1. This CDR3 contains 14 residues. Germline CDR1 MNHEY, CDR2 SMNVEV (reference sequence).

Frequency places this clonotype as medium-sized. V is TRBV7-6 and J is TRBJ2-7; TCRdb lists TRBD2, though no DNA is available to test this call. Germline V gives CDR1 SGHVS, CDR2 FNYEAQ. The CDR3 sequence is 16 residues long. The CDR3 region is CASSFSGGLFSYEQYF. The variable domain in full, with the rest retrieved from reference TRBV7-6 and TRBJ2-7, is GAGVSQSPRYKVTKRGQDVALRCDPISGHVSLYWYRQALGQGPEFLTYFNYEAQQDKSGLPNDRFSAERPEGSISTLTIQRTEQRDSAMYRCASSFSGGLFSYEQYFGPGTRLTVT.

V is TRBV7-8 and J is TRBJ2-6; TCRdb picks TRBD1, but there is no DNA to check that call. CDR3 size: 20 residues. CDR1 and CDR2 (germline): SGHVS, FQNEAQ. CDR3 in amino acids: CASSTGYVPGEAYGANVLTF.

This chain uses TRBV6-2 or TRBV6-3 with TRBJ2-4. The CDR3 consists of 16 residues. Germline CDR1 is MNHEY and CDR2 is SVGEGT. CDR3 protein: CASSPDVRIGKNIQYF.